The T cell receptor (beta chain) described here comes from a study of cytomegalovirus exposure and HLA in healthy donors (dated by TCRdb to about 2017). Looking at the study overall: An earlier analysis of approximately 550 of the donors reported more than 250 Gb of sequence data and 117 million unique TCR beta sequences from 150 million to 200 million T cells. Among 350 to 400 genotyped donors of the cohort, an average of approximately 230,000 unique TCR beta nucleotide sequences were sequenced per donor, around 20% of them non-productive. All discovery cohort repertoires had been generated using a single sequencing platform. HLA typing covered class I and class II loci at four-digit resolution. Typing coverage varied by locus: about 620-630 donors for A, B, C, DRB1 and DQB1; approximately 500 for DQA1; more than 600 for DPA1; some 470 for DPB1. Among the roughly 390 genotyped donors, approximately 77% belonged to the genetic ancestry cluster associated with self-reported Caucasian donors. An early release that covered more than 550 HLA-typed donors contained approximately 300 gigabases of sequencing data and around 80 million unique TCR sequences. Besides the first cohort of hundreds of subjects, a separate validation cohort made up of 120 different subjects was used. Roughly five DR-DQ haplotypes were treated as single units for association and clustering because of strong linkage in the cohort. In an earlier analysis of more than 550 of the donors, high-throughput TCR beta sequencing was used to judge whether each TCR beta V gene segment behaved as functional or pseudogenic. Donor age, sex, ethnicity and CMV serostatus were compiled together with the repertoire data. Rather than using new phenotypic data, the later analysis identified candidate immune exposures from TCR beta sequences and from how often those sequences occurred across donors. The T cell repertoires of some 670 subjects were profiled by immunosequencing and related to cytomegalovirus serostatus. Genome-wide SNP genotypes for about 65% of the roughly 670 donors were used in a later genetic analysis, which treated that subset as a discovery cohort. High-throughput TCR immunosequencing, statistical association of individual TCRs with disease status, and machine learning were combined to predict cytomegalovirus infection status. A later analysis re-analyzed previously published TCR beta repertoires from 550 to 700 donors and added high-resolution HLA genotyping to study TCR occurrence patterns. The aim of the study was to test whether cataloging public T cell receptors could identify signatures of past pathogen exposure.

CDR1 SGHTA and CDR2 FQGNSA were looked up in the germline V gene. Reading from cysteine to phenylalanine, the CDR3 counts 14 amino acids. Only the CDR3 DNA is retained, 42 bases long and in frame from the first base. V is cut by 0 bases and J by 0 bases, and the space between the germline ends is 5 bases. In total, approximately 690 healthy bone marrow donors made up the cohort. At the time of sampling, every cohort member was nominally healthy, though immune exposures that went unrecorded were likely present. The donor tested CMV seronegative and was one of the 352 seronegative cohort members. A peripheral blood sample was collected from each donor, and TCR beta sequencing was performed on peripheral blood mononuclear cells. The Qiagen DNeasy Blood Extraction Kit was used to extract genomic DNA from the blood cell samples. This clone was found once. Its antigen is currently not known. Base qualities are missing; no much larger clone stands one base away.

The library was generated by the immunoSEQ multiplex PCR assay. For the multiplex PCR, a mixture combining 60 forward primers for TCR Vbeta segments and 13 reverse primers for TCR Jbeta segments was used. A multiplex PCR assay on genomic DNA amplified the CDR3 region of rearranged TCR beta genes. The amplified TCR beta libraries were sequenced on the Illumina HiSeq System as 87-base-pair reads. Concerning the study's data processing: In a later analysis, 70 million to 95 million unique TCR beta chains were counted across the roughly 610 repertoires, and roughly 10 million of these chains were shared by at least two donors. To remove PCR and sequencing errors, raw reads were error-corrected and collapsed into unique sequences using a nearest-neighbor algorithm that merged closely related sequences. V, D and J gene segments were assigned by aligning CDR3 sequences to IMGT reference sequences. For a sequence to be retained, at least a six-nucleotide match to both a V gene segment and a J gene segment was required. Rearrangements were called productive when the CDR3 lacked stop codons and stayed in frame with V and J; all others were non-productive. Following IMGT convention, CDR3 was defined as the stretch from the second conserved V-encoded cysteine up to the conserved J-encoded phenylalanine. In an earlier analysis of roughly 610 of the donors, sequences lacking an unambiguous match to a single V gene segment were excluded. In an earlier analysis of some 590 of the donors, a V segment was called functional when productive rearrangements were above 56.7%, and segregating when the standard deviation between donors exceeded 5%. A statistical classification framework was built to diagnose cytomegalovirus status from the catalog of TCR beta chain sequences. In a later analysis, V and J genes were assigned by comparing TCR nucleotide sequences against IMGT/GENE-DB human TR gene sequences. The TCRdist pipeline was used in a later analysis to assign CDR3 sequences and most-parsimonious VDJ recombination scenarios. A later analysis defined each TCR beta chain by its CDR3 amino acid sequence plus V-gene family, and excluded reads lacking a unique V-gene family. In a later analysis, 450 to 600 highly shared, low-generation-probability nucleotide sequences were removed to address suspected cross-contamination and a sequencing artifact. In a later analysis, a clonal expansion index was calculated for each public chain from normalized within-repertoire ranks of inferred template counts. In a later analysis, generation probabilities were computed with a VDJ recombination model fitted to out-of-frame rearrangements, and the resulting probabilities were checked against IGoR. A later analysis scored TCR-TCR, TCR-HLA and TCR-CMV co-occurrence with hypergeometric tests, applying a repertoire-size bias correction to TCR pairs. To estimate false discovery rates, a later analysis permuted the HLA or CMV assignments 20 times. In a later analysis, co-occurring TCRs were grouped using DBSCAN, and TCRdist sequence similarity was added for clustering within HLA-allele-positive subsets. Co-occurrence clustering excluded repertoires with fewer than 30,000 or more than 120,000 public chains, plus five with anomalous nucleotide sharing. The table was pulled from immuneACCESS by TCRdb, which kept in-frame rearrangements only. Such tables lose some clones; where checked, under half of the loss comes from unresolved V genes, and the rest has no known cause. V, J and clone size reflect that table, while D and trimming were determined from the DNA. The sample table shows 150,000 to 200,000 clones, and roughly 80% are seen once. The ten top clones hold approximately 3% of the sample.

Study-wide conclusions, independent of this receptor: The study gave a list of under 200 TCR beta chains associated with cytomegalovirus. Because counts were too low, approximately 18 rarely observed V segments, including chromosome 9 orphons, were excluded from the earlier analysis of a few hundred of the donors. In a later analysis, HLA-associated TCR beta chains were found to be more clonally expanded and to have lower generation probabilities than equally common non-associated chains. The classifier was reported to diagnose cytomegalovirus status with high specificity and sensitivity in both the original cohort and the validation cohort. Compared with the 666-donor mean, donors in an Asian-associated ancestry cluster had fewer N-insertions in productive TCRs, according to a later genetic analysis. Assigning TCR associations to individual alleles was difficult when HLA alleles, especially DR and DQ, strongly co-occurred. A cluster of highly shared sequence variants was judged likely to be a technical artifact of the sequencing pipeline. HLA typing was unavailable for some donors at each locus, so association tests used only the typed subset. This cohort had only TCR beta chains sequenced, and the lack of alpha or paired-chain data limited which features could be detected. A further reported finding was that TCR beta sequences accurately predicted the HLA-A and HLA-B alleles for most subjects in the first cohort. Because the 87-base-pair reads could not distinguish some IMGT-functional V segments, including TRBV6-2 and TRBV6-3, those segments were excluded. Most TCR sequences were seen in very few donors, while some public TCRs were found in many individuals. Correlated functional status among segregating V segments might be attributable to linkage disequilibrium, but an unknown experimental factor could not be ruled out. Immune exposure information for the cohort was limited to CMV serostatus. In an earlier analysis of several hundred of the donors, most TCR beta V segments were observed in productive rearrangements about 87% or about 30% of the time, broadly matching IMGT annotations. Roughly uniform sequencing depth across donors was assumed in presence/absence analyses, although this assumption may not hold. According to a later analysis, parvovirus B19, influenza, CMV and Epstein-Barr virus appeared linked to several top co-occurrence clusters. According to a later analysis, TCR association rates differed among HLA loci, with DRB1 alleles showing the most associated TCRs and HLA-C alleles showing the fewest. The authors suggested that the approach could potentially be generalized to other disease states and immunological phenotypes. Most CMV-associated TCR beta chains appeared to be HLA-restricted in a later analysis, and the HLA associations seemed to be driven largely by CMV exposure. Specific HLA alleles were associated with over 15,000 TCR beta sequences at a false discovery rate of 0.05 in a later analysis. In vitro tests confirmed that a few of the cytomegalovirus-associated TCR beta chains recognize cytomegalovirus antigens. V-gene and J-gene trimming of TCR beta chains was associated with a missense DCLRE1C variant in a later genetic analysis, and the association was replicated in an independent cohort.

Sequencing was performed on PBMCs. The rearranged segments are TRBV7-2 and TRBJ2-5; no D segment can be confidently identified. This receptor was obtained from a male donor in good health and CMV-seronegative. In nucleotide form, the sequence is TGTGCCAGCAGCTTAGCCCAGTACCAAGAGACCCAGTACTTC. This translates into CASSLAQYQETQYF.